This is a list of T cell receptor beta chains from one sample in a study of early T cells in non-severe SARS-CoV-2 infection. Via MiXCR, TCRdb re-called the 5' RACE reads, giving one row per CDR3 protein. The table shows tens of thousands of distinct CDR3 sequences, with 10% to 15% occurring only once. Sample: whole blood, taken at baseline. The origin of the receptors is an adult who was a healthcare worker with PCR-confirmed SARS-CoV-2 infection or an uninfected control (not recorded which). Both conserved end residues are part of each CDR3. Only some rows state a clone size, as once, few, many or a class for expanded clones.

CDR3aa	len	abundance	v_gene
CASSLENPTDTQYF	14	.	TRBV5-1
CASSLAGLAGGQETQYF	17	.	TRBV11-2
CSGGQNTEAFF	11	.	TRBV20-1
CASLGLAVIYEQYF	14	few	TRBV27
CSVALTGSHIQYF	13	few	TRBV29-1
CSVFIPPEAFF	11	many	TRBV20-1
CASSLTGTGNKQPQHF	16	few	TRBV5-6
CASSLAPGTQYF	12	.	TRBV13
CASSLDGGLVVF	12	few	TRBV7-8
CASSLRLFGTGRSPLHF	17	many	TRBV27
CASSVVGTSGSADTQYF	17	.	TRBV9
CASSMIGQNYEQYF	14	.	TRBV19
CASTHSPSRWKGYGYTF	17	few	TRBV3-2
CASSQVSWWNDEQFF	15	many	TRBV14
CTSSARTGGTDTQYF	15	.	TRBV2
CASSLAWGQYF	11	many	TRBV11-2